This T cell receptor (beta chain) is from a study of early T cells in non-severe SARS-CoV-2 infection. Overall study findings and caveats: There was a bias toward anti-spike CD8 responses in VDJdb matching, which missed private and CD4 specificities.

A note on this clonotype: Its antigen remains unknown.

Each cDNA molecule carried a unique molecular identifier. A single record per CDR3 protein comes from TCRdb applying MiXCR to the 5' RACE reads. The data show tens of thousands of distinct CDR3 sequences, roughly an eighth seen once. Germline trimming cut 5 bases from V and 0 bases from J; bases unmatched to any gene: 15. The CDR3 length is 18 residues. The germline V gene has CDR1 SGHTA and CDR2 FQGNSA. The origin of this receptor is an adult who was a healthcare worker with PCR-confirmed SARS-CoV-2 infection or an uninfected control (not recorded which). Sequenced sample: whole blood. This sequence joins TRBV7-2 and TRBJ2-7; 8 bases line up with TRBD2. The CDR3 DNA sequence: TGTGCCAGCAGCCTGCAATTCTCATCGGGGGGGATCTCCTACGAGCAGTACTTC. Amino acid sequence: CASSLQFSSGGISYEQYF.